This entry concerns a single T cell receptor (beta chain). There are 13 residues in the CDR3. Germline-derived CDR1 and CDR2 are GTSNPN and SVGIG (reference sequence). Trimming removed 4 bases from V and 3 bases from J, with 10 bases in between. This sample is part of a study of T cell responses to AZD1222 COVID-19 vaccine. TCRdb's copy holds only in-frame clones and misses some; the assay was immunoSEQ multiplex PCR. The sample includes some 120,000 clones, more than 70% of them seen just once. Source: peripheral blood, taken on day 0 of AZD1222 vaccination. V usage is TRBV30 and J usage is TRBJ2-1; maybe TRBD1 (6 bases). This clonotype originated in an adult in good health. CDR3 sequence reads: CAWTQGYYNEQFF. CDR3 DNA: TGTGCCTGGACACAGGGATACTACAATGAGCAGTTCTTC.